This TCR beta chain was sequenced during a study of blood T cell repertoires in COVID-19. Study in general: COVID-19 samples from acute and convalescent phases originated in the United States, Italy and Spain.

Germline V CDR1 and CDR2: MNHEY, SVGAGI. Trimming removed 11 bases from V and 2 bases from J, with 13 bases in between. The CDR3 consists of 13 residues. TCRdb keeps only in-frame clones here, not all; method: immunoSEQ multiplex PCR. This table has approximately 110,000 clones, about 76% appearing once. Sequences were obtained from peripheral blood. V gene TRBV6-5 combines with J gene TRBJ2-1, with D possibly being TRBD1 (6 bases). This clonotype originated in a man of 80 years or more with acute or convalescent COVID-19. The CDR3 DNA is TGTGCCGGCGCCCGGGACACCTACAATGAGCAGTTCTTC. Its protein product is CAGARDTYNEQFF.